The 9 T cell receptor beta chains presented below share a single source sample, sequenced in a study of siplizumab effects on memory and regulatory T cells. Method: immunoSEQ multiplex PCR; TCRdb's copy keeps in-frame clones and lacks some. The table lists approximately 94,000 clones, 96% of them singletons. The sequenced sample was naive CD4+ T cells sorted from blood. All receptors derive from a human donor in good health.

The CDR3 loop is CASSVGGNSYNEQFF. The CDR3 DNA sequence: TGTGCCAGCAGCGTCGGGGGGAACTCCTACAATGAGCAGTTCTTC. The J gene is TRBJ2-1, the V gene TRBV9; 7 nucleotides line up with TRBD2. The CDR3 contains 15 residues. The V gene end was trimmed by 2 bases and the J gene end by 0 bases; junction bases not matched to a gene: 2. Germline loops: CDR1 SGDLS, CDR2 YYNGEE.

The rearrangement uses TRBV19 and TRBJ2-7; 9 bases align to TRBD1. The junction had 6 bases not matched to a gene; V was cut back by 2 bases and J by 4 bases. This CDR3 comprises 15 residues. CDR1 LNHDA and CDR2 SQIVND come from the germline V gene (reference sequence). This CDR3 is CASSIRGTGLYEQYF. CDR3 coding DNA: TGTGCCAGTAGTATACGGGGGACAGGGCTATACGAGCAGTACTTC.

V and J are TRBV6-5 and TRBJ1-5, with TRBD1 matching over 7 bases. V was pared by 6 bases and J by 7 bases, with 6 bases of the junction left unmatched. The length of the CDR3 is 13 residues. From germline, CDR1 is MNHEY and CDR2 SVGAGI. The CDR3 protein is CASRPPGGQPQHF. The CDR3 bases are TGTGCCAGCAGACCCCCAGGGGGACAGCCCCAGCATTTT.

The chain combines TRBV14 with TRBJ2-3; 9 bases are shared with TRBD2. After removal of 4 bases from V and 7 bases from J, the junction contained 9 bases not matched to a gene. This CDR3 has 15 amino acids. CDR1 and CDR2 from the germline V gene are SGHDN and FVKESK. The CDR3: CASSPQAGGLNTQYF. CDR3 bases: TGTGCCAGCAGCCCACAAGCGGGGGGCCTAAATACGCAGTATTTT.

The chain links TRBV28 to TRBJ1-1, with D possibly being TRBD1 (6 bases). V lost 8 bases and J 3 bases, leaving 7 bases between the germline ends. CDR1 is MDHEN, CDR2 SYDVKM, per germline. This CDR3 region has 11 residues. The CDR3 DNA is TGTGCCAGCCCAGGGGACACTGAAGCTTTCTTT. This translates into CASPGDTEAFF.

This sequence joins TRBV6-6 and TRBJ1-2; tentative D call: TRBD1 (5 bases). Between the trimmed V and J ends, which lost 0 bases and 4 bases, there was a span of 9 bases. The CDR3 sequence is 14 residues long. Germline V lookup: CDR1 MNHNY, CDR2 SVGAGI (reference sequence). CDR3 region: CASSYSRDSYGYTF. CDR3 sequence (DNA): TGTGCCAGCAGTTACTCCCGGGACTCCTATGGCTACACCTTC.

The J gene is TRBJ2-1, the V gene TRBV5-1; 9 positions agree with TRBD1. The CDR3 contains 15 residues. The germline V gene encodes CDR1 SGHRS and CDR2 YFSETQ. V lost 3 bases, J lost 3 bases, and 4 bases stayed unmatched. CDR3 sequence: CASSSGTGFYNEQFF. Written as DNA, the CDR3 is TGCGCCAGCAGCTCCGGGACAGGGTTCTACAATGAGCAGTTCTTC.

The rearrangement links TRBV18 to TRBJ1-2, with D tentatively TRBD1 (6 bases). V gave up 2 bases and J gave up 3 bases, with 16 bases separating them. The CDR3 loop spans 16 amino acids. Germline V gene sequence: CDR1 KGHSH, CDR2 LQKENI. CDR3 DNA sequence: TGTGCCAGCTCACCAGGGAGGGACAAATTGTACTATGGCTACACCTTC. Translated, it gives CASSPGRDKLYYGYTF.

This clone is a singleton in its sample. The rearrangement uses TRBV7-9 and TRBJ1-3; D is undetermined. The CDR3 runs 14 residues. Germline-derived CDR1 and CDR2 are SEHNR and FQNEAQ (reference sequence). V was shortened by 5 bases and J by 3 bases, with 11 bases between the two germline ends. The CDR3 DNA follows: TGTGCCAGCAGCCCCCCCGGTATTGGAAACACCATATATTTT. Protein product: CASSPPGIGNTIYF.